This TCR beta chain was retrieved from a study of OX40 agonist ivuxolimab in advanced cancers. Overall study findings and caveats: It was also the case that some nonresponders had low normalized T-cell clonal expansion.

Note on this clone: Its antigen is currently unknown.

The V end was cut by 2 bases, the J end by 3 bases, with 13 bases between. The germline CDR1 and CDR2 sequences are KGHSH and LQKENI. This CDR3 region has 15 residues. TCRdb's table, derived via immunoSEQ multiplex PCR, lists solely in-frame clones and lacks some. The data hold tens of thousands of clones, with less than 95% observed a single time. The clonotype was recovered from an adult with an advanced solid tumor such as melanoma, head and neck, liver or kidney cancer. V and J are TRBV18 and TRBJ1-2, with D perhaps matching TRBD1 (6 bases). The sequenced sample was CD4+ or CD8+ T cells sorted from blood, obtained in a trial of the OX40 agonist ivuxolimab. CDR3 nucleotides: TGTGCCAGCTCACCATTTCGTAAGGGGGACTATGGCTACACCTTC. Its protein is CASSPFRKGDYGYTF.